The rows below give T cell receptor beta chains drawn from one sample of a study of regulatory T cells in long-lasting Graves disease. TCRdb processed the multiplex PCR reads anew with MiXCR; each CDR3 protein has one entry. This table holds almost 450,000 distinct CDR3 sequences, about 16% found once. The data were also submitted as part of a second study, on T cells in Graves' hyperthyroidism and ophthalmopathy.

Sample: peripheral blood mononuclear cells (PBMCs), taken at new diagnosis, from a patient treated with antithyroid drugs. Receptor source: a young woman with Graves disease. CDR3s leave out the opening cysteine and the closing phenylalanine or tryptophan. Fields, in order: clone size, D gene, V gene, CDR3 protein. The D gene is left open where the match is weak. Clone sizes are given selectively: once, few, many, or a class where the clone is expanded.

many,TRBD1,TRBV6-1,ASSEGQGPHTEAF
few,NA,TRBV19,ASSMRLVKNTGELF
few,NA,TRBV11-2,ASSSRGSRYNSPLH
many,NA,TRBV20-1,SARDQTGYLNH
many,TRBD1,TRBV10-2,ASSEGDRGRNTEAF
NA,NA,TRBV12-3/TRBV12-4,ASSFSHRGADTQY
many,NA,TRBV30,AWIRAISAF
many,TRBD1,TRBV3-1,ASSPGRGHGYT
many,NA,TRBV6-5,ASSSFGRVRGAENSPLH
many,TRBD1,TRBV24-1,ATSDGTGGSASYEQY
few,TRBD1,TRBV9,ASSDGTELNEKLF
NA,NA,TRBV18,ASSPPGTGTGEQY
many,NA,TRBV7-2,ASSSQGNTEAF
few,TRBD2,TRBV28,ASSHGWTSPEGDTGELF
many,TRBD2,TRBV11-2,ASSGPSGRHHWLSYNEQF
many,NA,TRBV4-1,ASSQVRDSYNEQF
many,NA,TRBV6-2/TRBV6-3,ASSYFSNEQF
many,NA,TRBV12-5,ASGLGVPTEAF
NA,TRBD2,TRBV12-3/TRBV12-4,ASKLNPTLLAGGPGTDTQY
many,NA,TRBV2,ASSDGNTGELF
many,TRBD2,TRBV20-1,SARGALAHYNEQF
many,NA,TRBV24-1,ATSDLTLTVGIDEQY
many,TRBD2,TRBV19,ASSPGTSFYEQY
NA,NA,TRBV29-1,SAVGKGTYEQY
many,NA,TRBV5-5,ASSLDTLGGGETQY
many,TRBD1,TRBV6-1,ASSTGQGPIYGYT
few,TRBD1,TRBV28,ASTLGTGQNYGYT
many,NA,TRBV6-5,ASSFQLGTEAF
few,NA,TRBV27,ASSPDFGGVVMNTEAF
NA,NA,TRBV27,ASSLRRSNTGELF
few,NA,TRBV12-3/TRBV12-4,ASSEFSGNIQY
many,TRBD2,TRBV28,ASSPSGGSYEQY
few,NA,TRBV10-1,ASSPQQGNSGNTIY
few,TRBD2,TRBV7-2,ASSQRTSGNSDEQF
many,NA,TRBV7-2,ASSLDPIAASTDTQY
NA,TRBD2,TRBV10-1,ASSEAGADTGELF
many,NA,TRBV28,ASKDHNEQF
many,TRBD2,TRBV3-1,ASSQDLSGSRTTDTQY
many,NA,TRBV10-3,AIKADMGSNTEAF
NA,NA,TRBV10-3,AISERRVTGYNEQF
many,NA,TRBV7-9,ASGTGSFNYGYT
many,NA,TRBV30,AWRGQGLSNQPQH
NA,TRBD2,TRBV7-9,ASSFSRGSGRI
few,NA,TRBV6-2/TRBV6-3,ASSYTGGGEAF
NA,TRBD2,TRBV29-1,SVGTSGNPQY
NA,NA,TRBV7-8,ASSPSGRLAQPQH
NA,NA,TRBV7-2,ASSLVGLGSYNGQF
many,NA,TRBV2,ASSGEGSGNTIY
few,TRBD2,TRBV6-5,ASSYGAGRARIDHTDTQY
many,TRBD2,TRBV5-8,ASSFREREFNEQF
NA,NA,TRBV20-1,SARGRGNQPQH
many,NA,TRBV15,ATSRDRASRPYEQY
NA,NA,TRBV28,ASSLTAASPVPNEQF
few,NA,TRBV20-1,SARQDNKGDTQY
many,NA,TRBV6-1,ASGRDTEAF
many,TRBD2,TRBV11-2,ASSLGVAGSYNEQF
many,NA,TRBV20-1,SASKGTDTQY
many,NA,TRBV15,ATSRERGPFNEQF
many,NA,TRBV5-1,ASSTGGPTFGTGELF
many,NA,TRBV20-1,SARDQAATDTQY